This record covers a single TCR beta chain. The patients who served as multiple sclerosis controls were treatment-naive and had stable or active relapsing-remitting disease that fulfilled the revised McDonald criteria. After extraction with the RNeasy kit, about 0.5 to 1 ug of the RNA was reverse transcribed using random hexamers. MiXCR was run by TCRdb on the immunoSEQ multiplex PCR reads, yielding one entry per CDR3 protein. The sample has around 220,000 distinct CDR3 sequences, roughly 92% seen once. This entry comes from a study of CD8 T cells in Susac syndrome. V gave up 6 bases and J gave up 6 bases; unmatched junction bases: 11. The CDR3 sequence is 15 residues long. Germline V CDR1 and CDR2: SGHTS, YDEGEE.

The chain recombines TRBV5-8 with TRBJ2-3, with 9 bases lining up with TRBD2. Sequences were obtained from CD8+ T cells from PBMCs. The sequence derives from a human donor with multiple sclerosis. The CDR3 DNA reads TGTGCCAGCAACCCAATAGCGGGGGTCGCGGATACGCAGTATTTT. Encoded protein: CASNPIAGVADTQYF.